One sample yielded the 29 T cell receptor beta chains listed below, sequenced in a study of radiotherapy plus CTLA-4 blockade in lung cancer. The table came from immunoSEQ multiplex PCR; TCRdb's copy has only in-frame clones and leaves some out. The sample yields about 51,000 clones, approximately 80% seen once. The sample in question was peripheral blood, obtained from a patient treated with radiotherapy plus ipilimumab. The source of these receptors is a human donor with non-small cell lung cancer whose response to radiotherapy plus ipilimumab could not be evaluated.

The chain has TRBV2 and TRBJ2-2; the match to TRBD1 covers 10 bases. Germline loops: CDR1 SNHLY, CDR2 FYNNEI. The length of the CDR3 is 14 residues. The trim removed 7 bases at V and 3 bases at J, leaving 2 bases unmatched. CDR3 sequence: CASKGTGDTGELFF. CDR3 sequence (DNA): TGTGCCAGCAAGGGGACAGGGGACACCGGGGAGCTGTTTTTT.

The V call is TRBV7-3, the J call TRBJ2-7; TRBD2 might be the D (5 bases). Between the trimmed V and J ends, which lost 1 base and 4 bases, there was a span of 11 bases. The CDR3 loop spans 14 amino acids. Germline-derived CDR1 and CDR2 are SGHTA and FQGTGA. The CDR3 DNA follows: TGTGCCAGCAGCTTAAGATCTAGCACGTACGAGCAGTACTTC. This gives the protein CASSLRSSTYEQYF.

This clone was found a few times. This rearrangement joins TRBV9 to TRBJ1-4; 8 positions agree with TRBD1. From germline, CDR1 is SGDLS and CDR2 YYNGEE. The V segment lost 0 bases and the J segment 11 bases; nucleotides outside the gene matches: 12. The CDR3 has 16 residues. The DNA of the CDR3 is TGTGCCAGCAGCGTAGATGGGAGGCAGGGGGCAGGGAAACTGTTTTTT. Its translation: CASSVDGRQGAGKLFF. Looking up the rest from reference TRBV9 and TRBJ1-4 gives the full variable domain: DSGVTQTPKHLITATGQRVTLRCSPRSGDLSVYWYQQSLDQGLQFLIQYYNGEERAKGNILERFSAQQFPDLHSELNLSSLELGDSALYFCASSVDGRQGAGKLFFGSGTQLSVL.

The chain joins TRBV7-9 to TRBJ1-1; 8 bases agree with TRBD1. Germline values: CDR1 SEHNR, CDR2 FQNEAQ (reference sequence). The CDR3 sequence is 13 residues long. Trimming at V came to 6 bases and at J to 5 bases, leaving 5 bases not matched to a gene. In nucleotides, the CDR3 is TGTGCCAGCAGGGGGGGACAGGCAACTGAAGCTTTCTTT. Its protein is CASRGGQATEAFF.

The chain combines TRBV4-3 with TRBJ2-3, with D tentatively TRBD2 (6 bases). There are 16 residues in the CDR3. Germline CDR1 is LGHNA and CDR2 is YSLEER. The V gene lost 4 bases and the J gene lost 1 base, with 15 bases spanning the gap. CDR3 protein: CASSLLGPSGTDTQYF. As DNA, the CDR3 is TGCGCCAGCAGCCTCCTAGGGCCTAGCGGCACAGATACGCAGTATTTT.

The V call is TRBV7-2, the J call TRBJ2-2; 14 nucleotides align to TRBD2. The J segment lost 6 bases and the V segment lost 3 bases, leaving 3 bases of the junction unmatched. The CDR3 consists of 16 residues. The germline V gene has CDR1 SGHTA and CDR2 FQGNSA. The CDR3 sequence is CASSFQTSGGAGELFF. CDR3 sequence (DNA): TGTGCCAGCAGCTTCCAGACTAGCGGGGGGGCCGGGGAGCTGTTTTTT.

This clone was seen once. V gene TRBV5-1 combines with J gene TRBJ2-1; D is unresolved. Germline V gene data show CDR1 as SGHRS and CDR2 as YFSETQ. The CDR3 has 12 amino acids. V shed 0 bases and J shed 8 bases, with 6 bases lying between them. CDR3 in DNA: TGCGCCAGCAGCTTGGCCCGGGATGAGCAGTTCTTC. Residues: CASSLARDEQFF.

This chain uses TRBV27 with TRBJ2-3; D possibly corresponds to TRBD1 (5 bases). Germline CDR1 is MNHEY and CDR2 is SMNVEV (reference sequence). This CDR3 has 15 amino acids. V was cut by 6 bases and J by 4 bases, with 17 bases left in between. The CDR3 loop is CASRIRTRDPDTQYF. CDR3 nucleotides: TGTGCCAGCAGGATAAGGACCAGGGATCCAGATACGCAGTATTTT.

A remark on this clone: The germline gene is not matched at one end of the junction; a read error may be the cause. The gene calls are TRBV5-1 and TRBJ2-7, with TRBD2 matching over 8 bases. CDR1 is SGHRS and CDR2 is YFSETQ in the germline V gene. The CDR3 has 15 amino acids. In DNA, the CDR3 is TGCGCCAGCAGCCCCCAAGCGGGAGCCTCCCACGAGCAGTACTTC. Translation gives CASSPQAGASHEQYF. Filled out from reference TRBV5-1 and TRBJ2-7, the complete variable domain reads KAGVTQTPRYLIKTRGQQVTLSCSPISGHRSVSWYQQTPGQGLQFLFEYFSETQRNKGNFPGRFSGRQFSNSRSEMNVSTLELGDSALYLCASSPQAGASHEQYFGPGTRLTVT.

In DNA form, the CDR3 reads TGTGCCAGCTCACCTTCTGACGGAGGGACCTACGAGCAGTACTTC. The encoded protein is CASSPSDGGTYEQYF. The chain carries TRBV18 and TRBJ2-7, with D perhaps TRBD2 (6 bases). Per germline, CDR1 KGHSH and CDR2 LQKENI. Trimming removed 3 bases from V and 2 bases from J, with 14 bases in between. There are 15 residues in the CDR3.

This sequence joins TRBV6-5 and TRBJ2-2; D is uncertain. Germline-derived CDR1 and CDR2 are MNHEY and SVGAGI. CDR3 length equals 13 residues. Trimming took 0 bases from V and 3 from J, leaving 2 bases between them. The CDR3 protein is CASSYSYTGELFF. The CDR3, as DNA: TGTGCCAGCAGTTACTCCTACACCGGGGAGCTGTTTTTT.

V is TRBV9 and J is TRBJ2-7, with 7 bases that match TRBD1. Losses at the gene ends were 3 bases for V and 4 bases for J; bases not matched to a gene: 10. The V gene's germline CDR1 is SGDLS and CDR2 YYNGEE. The CDR3 contains 15 residues. CDR3 loop: CASSADGTEIYEQYF. In DNA form, the CDR3 reads TGTGCCAGCAGCGCGGACGGGACAGAGATTTACGAGCAGTACTTC.

The chain has TRBV19 and TRBJ2-3; 8 positions match TRBD2. The germline gives CDR1 LNHDA, CDR2 SQIVND (reference sequence). J lost 2 bases, V lost 10 bases, and 8 bases had no gene match. There are 14 residues in the CDR3. The CDR3 loop reads CATQAGGLTDTQYF. The CDR3 DNA follows: TGTGCCACCCAGGCGGGGGGACTCACAGATACGCAGTATTTT.

The V call is TRBV7-9, the J call TRBJ2-5; D unresolved. Germline CDR1 and CDR2: SEHNR and FQNEAQ (reference sequence). V lost 5 bases, J lost 10 bases, and 11 bases lay in between. This CDR3 has 11 amino acids. In DNA form, the CDR3 reads TGTGCCAGCAGCCGAAAAGAGGTCCAGTACTTC. This sequence encodes CASSRKEVQYF.

The chain is built from TRBV5-6 and TRBJ2-4; the D is unclear. Germline CDR1 reads SGHDT; CDR2 reads YYEEEE. The CDR3 runs 14 residues. Trimming pared 0 bases from V and 12 bases from J, leaving 16 bases between. CDR3 region: CASSLALIPVAQYF. For the CDR3, the DNA is TGTGCCAGCAGCTTGGCCCTCATTCCAGTGGCTCAGTACTTC.

The V and J genes are TRBV5-1 and TRBJ2-5, with a weak D call TRBD1 (6 bases). The CDR3 length is 15 residues. Germline lookup yields CDR1 SGHRS and CDR2 YFSETQ. The V end was cut by 0 bases, the J end by 4 bases, with 13 bases between. The CDR3 nucleotides read TGCGCCAGCAGCTTGGAGCAGGGGACCACAGAGACCCAGTACTTC. Protein product: CASSLEQGTTETQYF.

The J gene is TRBJ2-3, the V gene TRBV11-2, with 8 bases that match TRBD1. This CDR3 comprises 15 residues. Germline assignment: CDR1 SGHAT and CDR2 FQNNGV. The V segment lost 6 bases and the J segment 4 bases; nucleotides outside the gene matches: 9. CDR3 bases: TGTGCCAGCAGAGAGACAGGGGCCTGGTCAGATACGCAGTATTTT. The encoded protein is CASRETGAWSDTQYF.

This chain joins TRBV7-2 and TRBJ1-2, with 7 bases fitting TRBD1. The CDR3 runs to 14 residues. V was pared by 6 bases and J by 7 bases, with 11 bases of the junction left unmatched. Germline lookup yields CDR1 SGHTA and CDR2 FQGNSA. The chain's CDR3 is CASRPDRDRGGYTF. DNA of the CDR3: TGTGCCAGCAGACCCGACAGGGACCGCGGTGGCTACACCTTC. The full variable domain, with the rest looked up from reference TRBV7-2 and TRBJ1-2, is GAGVSQSPSNKVTEKGKDVELRCDPISGHTALYWYRQSLGQGLEFLIYFQGNSAPDKSGLPSDRFSAERTGGSVSTLTIQRTQQEDSAVYLCASRPDRDRGGYTFGSGTRLTVV.

The chain joins TRBV18 to TRBJ2-7; no clear D gene. The CDR3 is 14 residues long. Germline CDR1 is KGHSH and CDR2 is LQKENI. The V end was cut by 3 bases, the J end by 3 bases, with 12 bases between. The CDR3 coding sequence is TGTGCCAGCTCACCGGGTAACAGCAACTACGAGCAGTACTTC. It yields the protein CASSPGNSNYEQYF.

This chain uses TRBV5-4 with TRBJ2-4, with D maybe TRBD2 (5 bases). The V end lost 0 bases, the J end lost 8 bases, and 9 bases lay between the germline ends. The germline CDR1 and CDR2 sequences are SGHNT and YYREEE (reference sequence). The CDR3 is 13 residues long. The CDR3 nucleotides read TGTGCCAGCAGCTTGGCCCGGGGAGACATTCAGTACTTC. It encodes CASSLARGDIQYF. Using reference TRBV5-4 and TRBJ2-4 for the parts outside the CDR3, the full variable domain is ETGVTQSPTHLIKTRGQQVTLRCSSQSGHNTVSWYQQALGQGPQFIFQYYREEENGRGNFPPRFSGLQFPNYSSELNVNALELDDSALYLCASSLARGDIQYFGAGTRLSVL.

The V and J genes are TRBV5-1 and TRBJ1-2; D ambiguous. Trimming removed 2 bases at V and 2 bases at J, with 7 bases between. The germline V gene has CDR1 SGHRS and CDR2 YFSETQ. This CDR3 contains 13 residues. In DNA, the CDR3 is TGCGCCAGCAGCTTCGGAGGGAACTATGGCTACACCTTC. This gives the protein CASSFGGNYGYTF.

This sequence joins TRBV28 and TRBJ1-6; 10 bases line up with TRBD1. The CDR3 has 17 amino acids. Germline V gene sequence: CDR1 MDHEN, CDR2 SYDVKM. The V and J ends lost 3 bases and 10 bases, in that order; junction bases with no gene match: 12. The CDR3 loop is CASSFPSGQGMGSPLHF. CDR3 DNA: TGTGCCAGCAGTTTCCCGTCGGGACAGGGGATGGGCTCACCCCTCCACTTT.

The genes are TRBV18 and TRBJ2-3; a weak D match, TRBD2 (5 bases). The CDR3 runs to 14 residues. Trimming removed 4 bases at V and 2 bases at J, with 10 bases between. Germline V gives CDR1 KGHSH, CDR2 LQKENI. The chain's CDR3 is CASSQQRLTDTQYF. The CDR3, as DNA: TGTGCCAGCTCACAGCAGCGGCTCACAGATACGCAGTATTTT.

This chain uses TRBV18 with TRBJ2-5, with D unresolved. The CDR3 extends over 16 amino acids. V lost 3 bases and J 5 bases, leaving 19 bases between the germline ends. Per germline, CDR1 KGHSH and CDR2 LQKENI. The CDR3 DNA sequence: TGTGCCAGCTCACCCCCCCAAGGTCTGGGCCCGGAGACCCAGTACTTC. It yields the protein CASSPPQGLGPETQYF.

This chain joins TRBV9 and TRBJ1-1; 8 bases line up with TRBD1. CDR1 and CDR2 from the germline V gene are SGDLS and YYNGEE. The J segment lost 4 bases and the V segment lost 4 bases, leaving 3 bases of the junction unmatched. The CDR3 contains 13 residues. CDR3 amino acids: CASSLTGGTEAFF. In nucleotides, the CDR3 is TGTGCCAGCAGCCTCACAGGGGGCACTGAAGCTTTCTTT.

V is TRBV28 and J is TRBJ2-3; the match to TRBD1 covers 10 bases. The CDR3 loop spans 16 amino acids. Trimming cost V 2 bases and J 5 bases; bases outside gene matches: 7. Germline V gene data show CDR1 as MDHEN and CDR2 as SYDVKM. The CDR3 DNA is TGTGCCAGCAGTTTAATAGACAGGGGGCTCTTAGATACGCAGTATTTT. This sequence encodes CASSLIDRGLLDTQYF. The whole variable domain, filled in from reference TRBV28 and TRBJ2-3, reads DVKVTQSSRYLVKRTGEKVFLECVQDMDHENMFWYRQDPGLGLRLIYFSYDVKMKEKGDIPEGYSVSREKKERFSLILESASTNQTSMYLCASSLIDRGLLDTQYFGPGTRLTVL.

This clone is medium-sized within its sample. The rearrangement links TRBV28 to TRBJ2-1; 7 nucleotides align to TRBD1. The CDR3 runs to 14 residues. Losses at the gene ends were 8 bases for V and 10 bases for J; bases not matched to a gene: 14. Germline V gene sequence: CDR1 MDHEN, CDR2 SYDVKM. The CDR3 sequence is CASSRQGRSGEQFF. The CDR3 coding sequence is TGTGCCAGCTCTAGACAGGGCCGTTCAGGGGAGCAGTTCTTC. The full variable domain, its missing parts supplied by reference TRBV28 and TRBJ2-1, is DVKVTQSSRYLVKRTGEKVFLECVQDMDHENMFWYRQDPGLGLRLIYFSYDVKMKEKGDIPEGYSVSREKKERFSLILESASTNQTSMYLCASSRQGRSGEQFFGPGTRLTVL.

This chain connects TRBV2 to TRBJ2-1; 7 nucleotides align to TRBD2. Germline-derived CDR1 and CDR2 are SNHLY and FYNNEI. The CDR3 extends over 14 amino acids. With V trimmed by 8 bases and J by 5 bases, 9 bases remained unmatched. DNA for the CDR3: TGTGCCAGCGAACGGGAGGTTGAGGACAATGAGCAGTTCTTC. It translates to CASEREVEDNEQFF.

This chain links TRBV15 with TRBJ2-2, with D maybe TRBD2 (6 bases). The CDR3 has 16 amino acids. Germline V CDR1 and CDR2: LNHNV, YYDKDF (reference sequence). The V end was cut by 0 bases, the J end by 1 base, with 9 bases between. This CDR3 reads CATSRERGLNTGELFF. The CDR3 bases are TGTGCCACCAGCAGAGAAAGGGGACTGAACACCGGGGAGCTGTTTTTT.